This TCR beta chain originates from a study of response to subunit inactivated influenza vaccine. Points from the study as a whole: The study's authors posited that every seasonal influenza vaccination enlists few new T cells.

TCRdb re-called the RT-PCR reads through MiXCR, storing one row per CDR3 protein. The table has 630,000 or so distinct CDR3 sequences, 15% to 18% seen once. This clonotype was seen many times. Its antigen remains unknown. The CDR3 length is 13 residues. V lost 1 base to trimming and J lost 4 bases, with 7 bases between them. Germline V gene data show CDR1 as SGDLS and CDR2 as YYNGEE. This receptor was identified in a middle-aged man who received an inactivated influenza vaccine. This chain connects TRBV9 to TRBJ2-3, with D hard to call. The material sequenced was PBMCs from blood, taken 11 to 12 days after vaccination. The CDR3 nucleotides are TGTGCCAGCAGCGTACAGGTTGCAGATACGCAGTATTTT. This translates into CASSVQVADTQYF.